Below are 9 T cell receptor beta chains sequenced from a single sample in a study of blood T cell repertoires in COVID-19. Repertoires were generated with immunoSEQ multiplex PCR, while TCRdb's copy carries only in-frame clones and drops some. The sample includes 150,000 to 200,000 clones, around 80% seen only once; the top ten take roughly 11%. The sample taken for sequencing was PBMCs or T cells enriched from blood (not recorded which). Receptors originate from a man in his fifties or sixties who had recovered from COVID-19.

V gene TRBV2 combines with J gene TRBJ1-2, with a possible D match to TRBD1 (5 bases). The CDR3 consists of 14 residues. Trimming took 2 bases from V and 0 from J, leaving 7 bases between them. Looked up from germline, CDR1 is SNHLY and CDR2 is FYNNEI. CDR3 amino acids: CASSEYRPNYGYTF. CDR3 DNA sequence: TGTGCCAGCAGTGAATACAGGCCTAACTATGGCTACACCTTC.

This chain connects TRBV5-4 to TRBJ2-3; TRBD2 matches 10 bases. The CDR3 totals 17 residues. CDR1 SGHNT and CDR2 YYREEE come from the germline V gene (reference sequence). V shed 1 base, J shed 4 bases, and the junction held 9 bases outside the gene matches. CDR3 nucleotide sequence: TGTGCCAGCAGCTTGTCGCCTAGCGGGGGTGTCGCAGATACGCAGTATTTT. The encoded protein is CASSLSPSGGVADTQYF.

The chain couples TRBV7-3 to TRBJ2-2; D is unclear. The CDR3 runs 13 residues. With 5 bases removed from V and 5 bases from J, the gap between germline ends came to 9 bases. CDR1 is SGHTA, CDR2 FQGTGA, per germline. The CDR3 coding sequence is TGTGCCAGCAGCCTCGGGTGGACCGGGGAGCTGTTTTTT. Translating gives CASSLGWTGELFF. The entire variable domain, with the rest obtained from reference TRBV7-3 and TRBJ2-2, is as follows: GAGVSQTPSNKVTEKGKYVELRCDPISGHTALYWYRQSLGQGPEFLIYFQGTGAADDSGLPNDRFFAVRPEGSVSTLKIQRTERGDSAVYLCASSLGWTGELFFGEGSRLTVL.

V usage is TRBV21-1 and J usage is TRBJ2-2; TRBD2 was called by the table and not checked on the DNA. TRBV21-1 is tagged as a pseudogene. The CDR3 sequence is 15 residues long. Here the CDR3 DNA reads TGTGCCAGCAGCAAGACTAGCGGGAACACCGGGGAGCTGTTTTTT. Protein product: CASSKTSGNTGELFF.

A single count supports this clone. The chain joins TRBV2 to TRBJ1-2; 7 positions match TRBD1. The CDR3 runs to 13 residues. The trim removed 6 bases at V and 6 bases at J, leaving 7 bases unmatched. Germline V gives CDR1 SNHLY, CDR2 FYNNEI. The CDR3 sequence: CASRISGGDGYTF. CDR3 DNA: TGTGCCAGCAGAATCTCAGGGGGAGATGGCTACACCTTC.

This clone has a single count. The V and J genes are TRBV13 and TRBJ2-7; 12 nucleotides match TRBD2. V lost 3 bases and J lost 6; bases outside the gene matches: 6. Per the germline V gene, CDR1 is PRHDT and CDR2 is FYEKMQ (reference sequence). There are 15 residues in the CDR3. CDR3 region: CASSFLLAGGSEQYF. In nucleotides, the CDR3 is TGTGCCAGCAGCTTTCTACTAGCGGGAGGAAGCGAGCAGTACTTC.

The chain is built from TRBV5-6 and TRBJ1-5; TRBD1 agrees at 8 bases. The CDR3 consists of 16 residues. V shed 1 base and J 5 bases; nucleotides not matched to a gene: 8. The germline gives CDR1 SGHDT, CDR2 YYEEEE. This chain's CDR3 is CASSLFSGQVYQPQHF. CDR3 sequence (DNA): TGTGCCAGCAGCTTGTTTTCGGGACAGGTATATCAGCCCCAGCATTTT.

The V call is TRBV2, the J call TRBJ1-4; possibly TRBD1 for D (5 bases). This CDR3 is built from 12 residues. CDR1 and CDR2 from the germline V gene are SNHLY and FYNNEI. Trimming removed 8 bases from V and 3 bases from J, with 7 bases in between. The chain's CDR3 is CASRGANEKLFF. As DNA, the CDR3 is TGTGCCAGCCGGGGGGCTAATGAAAAACTGTTTTTT.

The chain joins TRBV10-3 to TRBJ1-6, with TRBD1 as a possible D gene (5 bases). Germline CDR1 reads ENHRY; CDR2 reads SYGVKD. The V and J ends lost 8 bases and 9 bases respectively, with 11 bases between them. The CDR3 has 12 amino acids. Here the CDR3 DNA reads TGTGCCATCTCGCAGGGAAGTTCACCCCTCCACTTT. This codes for CAISQGSSPLHF.